A single sample gave rise to the 11 T cell receptor beta chains below, sequenced in a study of identical twins. In TCRdb, the 5' RACE reads were re-called with MiXCR into one record per CDR3 protein. The sample lists about 470,000 distinct CDR3 sequences; approximately 24% were seen once. A further study also used this sample, focusing on T cells expressing NK-cell markers.

The sample taken for sequencing was CD4+ T cells sorted from blood. Receptor source: a woman younger than 30 in good health.

This clonotype has a handful of counts. V usage is TRBV20-1 and J usage is TRBJ2-3; the D is unclear. The CDR3 sequence is 13 residues long. Germline V CDR1 and CDR2: DFQATT, SNEGSKA (reference sequence). The V end was cut by 3 bases, the J end by 1 base, with 8 bases between. For the CDR3, the DNA is TGCAGTGCTAGTCAACCGGGCACAGATACGCAGTATTTT. Translated: CSASQPGTDTQYF.

Here the CDR3 reads CSASQGVADTQYF. In DNA form, the CDR3 reads TGCAGCGCCTCACAGGGGGTAGCAGATACGCAGTATTTT. This chain connects TRBV29-1 to TRBJ2-3; 8 bases are a match to TRBD1. V was clipped by 7 bases and J by 4 bases; unmatched bases: 7. The length of the CDR3 is 13 residues. The germline CDR1 and CDR2 sequences are SQVTM and ANQGSEA.

V is TRBV20-1 and J is TRBJ2-5; 7 bases are a match to TRBD1. The CDR3 length is 12 residues. V shed 6 bases and J 5 bases; nucleotides not matched to a gene: 6. Looked up from germline, CDR1 is DFQATT and CDR2 is SNEGSKA (reference sequence). This chain's CDR3 is CSAERGQETQYF. CDR3 DNA: TGCAGTGCAGAGAGGGGGCAGGAGACCCAGTACTTC.

This clonotype was counted a few times. V is TRBV7-2 and J is TRBJ2-7, with 13 positions matching TRBD2. After removal of 6 bases from V and 3 bases from J, the junction contained 5 bases not matched to a gene. The CDR3 covers 15 residues. Germline CDR1 and CDR2: SGHTA and FQGNSA. CDR3 loop: CASSFTSGGVYEQYF. CDR3 coding DNA: TGTGCCAGCAGTTTCACTAGCGGGGGGGTCTACGAGCAGTACTTC.

This clonotype was seen more than once but under ten times. The J gene is TRBJ2-5, the V gene TRBV3-1; TRBD2 agrees at 13 bases. The CDR3 extends over 16 amino acids. V dropped 7 bases and J dropped 5; count of bases not matched to a gene: 10. The germline V gene encodes CDR1 LGHDT and CDR2 YNNKEL (reference sequence). The CDR3 nucleotides read TGTGCCAGCAACATAGGACTAGCGGGAGCTGGTGAGACCCAGTACTTC. As protein: CASNIGLAGAGETQYF.

This clonotype has only a few counts. The chain carries TRBV6-2 or TRBV6-3 and TRBJ2-1, with TRBD2 identical over 9 bases. The CDR3 is 18 amino acids. Trimming took 0 bases from V and 2 from J; bases not matched to a gene: 8. Germline assignment: CDR1 MNHEY and CDR2 SVGEGT. CDR3 sequence: CASSYSGRLAETYNEQFF. DNA of the CDR3: TGTGCCAGCAGTTACTCCGGTCGACTAGCGGAGACCTACAATGAGCAGTTCTTC.

This rearrangement joins TRBV7-2 to TRBJ1-2; D remains unclear. V was shortened by 1 base and J by 5 bases, with 8 bases between the two germline ends. The CDR3 covers 13 residues. Per the germline V gene, CDR1 is SGHTA and CDR2 is FQGNSA. CDR3 nucleotides: TGTGCCAGCAGCTTAGGGTCTGATTATGGCTACACCTTC. This gives the protein CASSLGSDYGYTF.

This clonotype showed up just a few times. The chain carries TRBV5-6 and TRBJ2-2; D may be TRBD2 (5 bases). CDR1 and CDR2 from the germline V gene are SGHDT and YYEEEE. Trimming shortened V by 1 base and J by 0 bases, and 10 bases separated the two germline ends. The CDR3 spans 16 residues. The CDR3 reads CASSLREGANTGELFF. In DNA form, the CDR3 reads TGTGCCAGCAGCTTGCGAGAGGGCGCGAACACCGGGGAGCTGTTTTTT.

V usage is TRBV5-1 and J usage is TRBJ1-1, with D perhaps matching TRBD1 (6 bases). This CDR3 is 14 amino acids long. Trimming removed 0 bases at V and 5 bases at J, with 11 bases between. Germline V lookup: CDR1 SGHRS, CDR2 YFSETQ. CDR3 region: CASSLGDKGTEAFF. CDR3 DNA: TGCGCCAGCAGCTTGGGGGACAAGGGGACTGAAGCTTTCTTT.

The chain joins TRBV30 to TRBJ1-1; no clear D gene. This CDR3 contains 13 residues. Germline values: CDR1 GTSNPN, CDR2 SVGIG (reference sequence). V was shortened by 2 bases and J by 4 bases, with 11 bases between the two germline ends. In DNA form, the CDR3 reads TGTGCCTGGAGTCCTGACTTGAGCACTGAAGCTTTCTTT. Its protein is CAWSPDLSTEAFF.

The genes are TRBV20-1 and TRBJ2-3, with D tentatively TRBD2 (5 bases). V lost 6 bases and J lost 6, with 22 bases in between. Germline CDR1 reads DFQATT; CDR2 reads SNEGSKA (reference sequence). There are 15 residues in the CDR3. CDR3 sequence: CSALNGLRESDTQYF. In DNA form, the CDR3 reads TGCAGTGCCCTAAACGGACTCCGCGAGTCGGATACGCAGTATTTT.